One TCR beta chain is described in this entry. This CDR3 is built from 14 residues. V lost 3 bases to trimming and J lost 5 bases, with 11 bases between them. Germline-derived CDR1 and CDR2 are LNHDA and SQIVND (reference sequence). This entry is derived from a study of T cell responses to AZD1222 COVID-19 vaccine. Clones were read by immunoSEQ multiplex PCR, and TCRdb kept only the in-frame ones, dropping some. Of about 120,000 clones detected, about 90% appear once; the ten largest clones hold about 8.8%. This clonotype was obtained from an adult in good health. V gene TRBV19 combines with J gene TRBJ2-1; D may be TRBD2 (5 bases). This sample comprised peripheral blood, obtained on day 0 of AZD1222 vaccination. This CDR3 reads CASSMSGYNNEQFF. In DNA, the CDR3 is TGTGCCAGTAGTATGTCGGGGTATAACAATGAGCAGTTCTTC. The full variable domain, its missing parts supplied by reference TRBV19 and TRBJ2-1, is DGGITQSPKYLFRKEGQNVTLSCEQNLNHDAMYWYRQDPGQGLRLIYYSQIVNDFQKGDIAEGYSVSREKKESFPLTVTSAQKNPTAFYLCASSMSGYNNEQFFGPGTRLTVL.